This T cell receptor beta chain derives from a study of beta chain features in type 1 diabetes. Study outcomes and limitations: Any HLA type influence on TCRB rearrangement was left unresolved here. TCRB CDR3s were moderately but significantly shorter in Type 1 diabetes patients in all four CD4+ subsets.

As regards this clone: Its antigen is unknown.

V lost 3 bases and J lost 6, with 10 bases in between. The CDR3 sequence is 12 residues long. Germline V gene data show CDR1 as SQVTM and CDR2 as ANQGSEA. What was sequenced were expressed TCRB transcripts, since all of the isolated RNA had been reverse transcribed. Here immunoSEQ multiplex PCR was the method, and the copy in TCRdb shows in-frame clones only, minus some. The table lists under 500,000 clones, about 30% of them singletons. The chain employs TRBV29-1 and TRBJ2-3, with D uncertain. The clonotype was recovered from a man between 18 and 35 years old in good health. The sequenced sample consisted of naive CD4+ T cells from blood. The DNA for the CDR3 is TGCAGCGTTGAGGGCCGGTCGGATACGCAGTATTTT. It codes for CSVEGRSDTQYF.